Listed here is a single T cell receptor beta chain. Antigen: not known. Libraries of TRB cDNA were made by 5' RACE and carried UMIs. TCRdb re-called the 5' RACE reads; every CDR3 protein appears as one record, without DNA. This sample's clone table lists about 40,000 distinct CDR3 sequences. Researchers reported sorting every CD8+ T cell subset in triplicate, around 300,000 cells per sort. The data were obtained in a study of CXCR3-negative and CXCR3-positive naive CD8 T cells. Findings and caveats of the study: Cryopreserved cells partially lost CXCR3 expression, and fresh PBMCs were used in most assays. Similarly elevated diversity marked both naive subsets, with memory CD8+ cells showing far lower diversity. Naive cells, whether CXCR3-negative or CXCR3-positive, had similar TRBV-TRBJ usage, while memory cells differed.

The CDR3 contains 17 residues. Germline V gives CDR1 MDHEN, CDR2 SYDVKM. Sequencing used memory CD8+ T cells from blood. V and J are TRBV28 and TRBJ2-1; TCRdb names TRBD1, which stays unverified in the absence of DNA. The receptor's source is a human donor in good health. Some clones in this sample may be carry-over from other donors' samples. The CDR3 is CASSPPRGGGVYNEQFF.